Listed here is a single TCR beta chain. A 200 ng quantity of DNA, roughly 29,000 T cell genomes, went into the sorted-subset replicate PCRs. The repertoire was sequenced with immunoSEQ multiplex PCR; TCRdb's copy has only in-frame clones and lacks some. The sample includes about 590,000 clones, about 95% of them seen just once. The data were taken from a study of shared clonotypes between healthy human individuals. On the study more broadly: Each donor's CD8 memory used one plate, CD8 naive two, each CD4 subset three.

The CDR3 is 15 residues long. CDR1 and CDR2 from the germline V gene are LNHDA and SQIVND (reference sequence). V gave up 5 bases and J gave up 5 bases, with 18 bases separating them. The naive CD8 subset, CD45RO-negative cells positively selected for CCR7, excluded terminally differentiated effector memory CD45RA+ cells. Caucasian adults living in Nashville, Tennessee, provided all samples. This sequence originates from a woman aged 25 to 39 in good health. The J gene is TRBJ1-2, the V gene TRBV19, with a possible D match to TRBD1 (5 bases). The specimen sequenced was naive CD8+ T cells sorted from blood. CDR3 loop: CASSDGGEPLYGYTF. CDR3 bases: TGTGCCAGTAGTGATGGGGGGGAACCATTGTATGGCTACACCTTC.